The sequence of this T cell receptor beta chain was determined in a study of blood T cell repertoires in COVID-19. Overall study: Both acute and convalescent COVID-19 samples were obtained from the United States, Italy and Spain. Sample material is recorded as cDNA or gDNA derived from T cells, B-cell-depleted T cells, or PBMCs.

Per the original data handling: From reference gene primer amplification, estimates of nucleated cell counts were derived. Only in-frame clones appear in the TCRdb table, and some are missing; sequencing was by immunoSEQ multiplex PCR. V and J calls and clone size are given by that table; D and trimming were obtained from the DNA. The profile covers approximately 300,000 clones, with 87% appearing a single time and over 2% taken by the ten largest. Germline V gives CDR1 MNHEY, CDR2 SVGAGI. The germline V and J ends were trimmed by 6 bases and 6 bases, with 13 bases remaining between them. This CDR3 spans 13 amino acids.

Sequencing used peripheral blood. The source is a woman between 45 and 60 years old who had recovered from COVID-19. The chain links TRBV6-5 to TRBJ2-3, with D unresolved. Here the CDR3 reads CASSQFYRDTQYF. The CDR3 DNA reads TGTGCCAGCAGCCAATTTTACCGGGATACGCAGTATTTT.